Below are 23 T cell receptor beta chains sequenced from a single sample in a study of blood T cell repertoires in COVID-19. Using immunoSEQ multiplex PCR, the repertoire was profiled, and TCRdb retains in-frame clones only, with some absent. Among some 320,000 clones listed, 88% were seen once. Material: peripheral blood. Receptors were obtained from a woman aged 25 to 39 who had recovered from COVID-19.

CDR3 nucleotides: TGTGCCAGCAGTCGCGACAGGACCCCATTCACAGATACGCAGTATTTT. Translating it yields CASSRDRTPFTDTQYF. The J gene is TRBJ2-3, the V gene TRBV9; TRBD1 is a possible D gene (6 bases). CDR1 is SGDLS, CDR2 YYNGEE, per germline. V gave up 5 bases and J gave up 2 bases, with 18 bases separating them. There are 16 residues in the CDR3. The full variable domain, completed using reference TRBV9 and TRBJ2-3, is DSGVTQTPKHLITATGQRVTLRCSPRSGDLSVYWYQQSLDQGLQFLIQYYNGEERAKGNILERFSAQQFPDLHSELNLSSLELGDSALYFCASSRDRTPFTDTQYFGPGTRLTVL.

This clone was detected once. This rearrangement joins TRBV7-2 to TRBJ1-2, with D uncertain. The CDR3 is made up of 12 amino acids. Germline loops: CDR1 SGHTA, CDR2 FQGNSA. V shed 3 bases and J shed 6 bases, with 8 bases lying between them. This chain's CDR3 is CASSFFQDGYTF. CDR3 sequence (DNA): TGTGCCAGCAGCTTCTTTCAGGATGGCTACACCTTC.

The chain uses TRBV28 and TRBJ1-5, with D unresolved. This CDR3 has 16 amino acids. Trimming stripped 8 bases from V and 2 bases from J, with 19 bases between. Germline lookup yields CDR1 MDHEN and CDR2 SYDVKM. CDR3 in DNA: TGTGCCAGCGCGAAGGCGCGTCCGGGAGGCAATCAGCCCCAGCATTTT. Translation: CASAKARPGGNQPQHF.

The chain couples TRBV2 to TRBJ2-1; 7 bases fit TRBD2. Germline V gene lookup returns CDR1 SNHLY and CDR2 FYNNEI. The CDR3 is made up of 15 amino acids. Trimming took 0 bases from V and 7 from J; bases not matched to a gene: 6. In DNA, the CDR3 is TGTGCCAGCAGTGAAGCGGACGGGGGGTGGAATGAGCAGTTCTTC. Its translation: CASSEADGGWNEQFF.

The V gene is TRBV27, the J gene TRBJ2-7, with 13 bases aligning to TRBD2. V trimming: 6 bases; J trimming: 0 bases; junction bases outside the gene matches: 8. Germline lookup yields CDR1 MNHEY and CDR2 SMNVEV (reference sequence). The CDR3 is 17 residues long. The CDR3 loop reads CASSPGLAGLRSYEQYF. The CDR3 DNA sequence: TGTGCCAGCAGCCCGGGACTAGCGGGGCTCCGCTCCTACGAGCAGTACTTC.

CDR3 nucleotides: TGCGCCAGCAGTGGGCCTCGGACAGGCGCCTTAATAAGCAATCAGCCCCAGCATTTT. Translated: CASSGPRTGALISNQPQHF. V is TRBV10-2 and J is TRBJ1-5; TRBD1 matches 7 bases. After removal of 4 bases from V and 1 base from J, the junction contained 16 bases not matched to a gene. Germline loops: CDR1 WSHSY, CDR2 SAAADI. The CDR3 covers 19 residues.

Here the CDR3 reads CASSQTPGQVLNEQFF. CDR3 sequence (DNA): TGTGCCAGCAGTCAAACTCCGGGACAGGTTCTGAATGAGCAGTTCTTC. The gene calls are TRBV6-4 and TRBJ2-1, with 8 bases lining up with TRBD1. CDR3 size: 16 residues. V shed 5 bases, J shed 7 bases, and the junction held 13 bases outside the gene matches. Looked up from germline, CDR1 is MRHNA and CDR2 is SNTAGT.

Of note for this clone: Other nucleotide sequences in the sample specify the same CDR3. This chain joins TRBV6-2 or TRBV6-3 and TRBJ1-5, with 7 bases that match TRBD1. With V trimmed by 5 bases and J by 6 bases, 4 bases remained unmatched. There are 13 residues in the CDR3. Germline CDR1 and CDR2: MNHEY and SVGEGT. The CDR3 sequence is CASSRQGAQPQHF. DNA of the CDR3: TGTGCCAGCAGTCGACAGGGTGCTCAGCCCCAGCATTTT.

The rearrangement uses TRBV2 and TRBJ1-1; no clear D. This CDR3 comprises 12 residues. From germline, CDR1 is SNHLY and CDR2 FYNNEI. V lost 4 bases, J lost 1 base, and 4 bases lay in between. The CDR3 region has the DNA TGTGCCAGCAGTGCCTGGAACACTGAAGCTTTCTTT. This encodes CASSAWNTEAFF.

The chain carries TRBV4-1 and TRBJ1-1, with 7 nucleotides matching TRBD1. The germline gives CDR1 MGHRA, CDR2 YSYEKL. The length of the CDR3 is 14 residues. V was clipped by 2 bases and J by 6 bases; unmatched bases: 6. CDR3 in DNA: TGCGCCAGCAGCCAACTGAGGGGGACAGCTGAAGCTTTCTTT. Its translation is CASSQLRGTAEAFF.

The chain is built from TRBV12-3 or TRBV12-4 and TRBJ1-4; weak D call: TRBD1 (6 bases). The CDR3 spans 12 residues. V lost 6 bases, J lost 6 bases, and 8 bases lay in between. The CDR3 DNA follows: TGTGCCAGCAGACGACAGGATGAAAAACTGTTTTTT. Translation gives CASRRQDEKLFF.

The chain recombines TRBV3-1 (or the pseudogene TRBV3-2) with TRBJ1-2; a possible D gene is TRBD1 (5 bases). CDR3 size: 14 residues. Trimming took 4 bases from V and 8 from J, leaving 17 bases between them. Germline CDR1 reads LGHDT; CDR2 reads YNNKEL (reference sequence). The CDR3, as DNA: TGTGCCAGCAGCCCTAGGGGCGGCGAAAGCGGCTACACCTTC. Its translation: CASSPRGGESGYTF.

DNA of the CDR3: TGTGCCAGCAGCTTGTCTCAGGGGGGATACGAGCAGTACTTC. It translates to CASSLSQGGYEQYF. The chain combines TRBV11-2 with TRBJ2-7; possibly TRBD1 for D (7 bases). The CDR3 runs to 14 residues. Trimming removed 3 bases at V and 4 bases at J, with 13 bases between. Germline V lookup: CDR1 SGHAT, CDR2 FQNNGV.

The chain combines TRBV6-1 with TRBJ1-1; 10 nucleotides agree with TRBD1. Trimming at V came to 4 bases and at J to 3 bases, leaving 11 bases not matched to a gene. The CDR3 is 17 amino acids. In germline, CDR1 is MNHNS, CDR2 SASEGT. CDR3 region: CASSGTGTGESDTEAFF. Here the CDR3 DNA reads TGTGCCAGCAGTGGGACTGGGACAGGGGAATCTGACACTGAAGCTTTCTTT.

The chain links TRBV29-1 to TRBJ2-7; 10 bases match TRBD1. J was trimmed by 5 bases and V by 7 bases; bases with no gene match: 11. The V gene's germline CDR1 is SQVTM and CDR2 ANQGSEA. The CDR3 spans 14 residues. The CDR3: CSANGQGVGNEQYF. CDR3 bases: TGCAGCGCTAATGGACAGGGGGTAGGTAACGAGCAGTACTTC.

The rearrangement joins TRBV27 to TRBJ2-7; a weak D match, TRBD1 (5 bases). CDR1 is MNHEY, CDR2 SMNVEV, per germline (reference sequence). CDR3 length equals 13 residues. V lost 3 bases and J lost 3, with 9 bases in between. The CDR3 is CASSFVGDYEQYF. In DNA form, the CDR3 reads TGTGCCAGCAGTTTCGTAGGGGACTACGAGCAGTACTTC.

The rearrangement uses TRBV7-7 and TRBJ2-1, with 12 positions matching TRBD2. CDR3 size: 15 residues. Per the germline V gene, CDR1 is SSHAT and CDR2 is FNYEAQ (reference sequence). V dropped 6 bases and J dropped 8; count of bases not matched to a gene: 8. CDR3 in DNA: TGTGCCAGCAGGTCATCTAGCGGGGGGGCCGATGAGCAGTTCTTC. Protein product: CASRSSSGGADEQFF.

The CDR3 DNA sequence: TGTGCCACCAGCCAGGGGCGCACTGAAGCTTTCTTT. Translated: CATSQGRTEAFF. This chain links TRBV15 with TRBJ1-1, with D tentatively TRBD1 (6 bases). This CDR3 has 12 residues. CDR1 is LNHNV, CDR2 YYDKDF, per germline (reference sequence). Trimming cost V 5 bases and J 4 bases, with 8 bases left between them.

The chain recombines TRBV29-1 with TRBJ1-1, with D possibly matching TRBD1 (5 bases). V was trimmed by 7 bases and J by 6 bases, leaving 15 bases between them. The V gene's germline CDR1 is SQVTM and CDR2 ANQGSEA. There are 12 residues in the CDR3. The CDR3 DNA is TGCAGCGGCCAGGGATTGTGGGCTGAAGCTTTCTTT. It is translated as CSGQGLWAEAFF.

J is TRBJ2-3 and V is TRBV9; TRBD1 matches at 12 bases. V was clipped by 3 bases and J by 6 bases; unmatched bases: 5. Germline assignment: CDR1 SGDLS and CDR2 YYNGEE. CDR3 length equals 15 residues. CDR3 bases: TGTGCCAGCAGCGCCGGGACAGGGGGCGCGGATACGCAGTATTTT. Translated: CASSAGTGGADTQYF.

V usage is TRBV29-1 and J usage is TRBJ2-7; TRBD1 agrees at 7 bases. Trimming at V came to 7 bases and at J to 4 bases, leaving 7 bases not matched to a gene. The CDR3 consists of 12 residues. Germline-derived CDR1 and CDR2 are SQVTM and ANQGSEA. The CDR3 is CSADRDGYEQYF. The CDR3 nucleotides read TGCAGCGCAGACAGGGATGGATACGAGCAGTACTTC.

This chain connects TRBV14 to TRBJ2-3; D gene ambiguous. From germline, CDR1 is SGHDN and CDR2 FVKESK. With 3 bases removed from V and 0 bases from J, the gap between germline ends came to 4 bases. The CDR3 is 13 amino acids. This CDR3 reads CASSHPSTDTQYF. As DNA, the CDR3 is TGTGCCAGCAGCCACCCTAGCACAGATACGCAGTATTTT. Drawing the rest from reference TRBV14 and TRBJ2-3, the complete variable domain is EAGVTQFPSHSVIEKGQTVTLRCDPISGHDNLYWYRRVMGKEIKFLLHFVKESKQDESGMPNNRFLAERTGGTYSTLKVQPAELEDSGVYFCASSHPSTDTQYFGPGTRLTVL.

The genes are TRBV7-3 and TRBJ2-1; 10 bases align to TRBD2. Germline loops: CDR1 SGHTA, CDR2 FQGTGA. The CDR3 is 16 residues long. V shed 5 bases, J shed 6 bases, and the junction held 10 bases outside the gene matches. CDR3 DNA: TGTGCCAGCAGCCCTCAAAGCGGGGGGGCCTCCAATGAGCAGTTCTTC. Translating gives CASSPQSGGASNEQFF.